The 19 T cell receptor beta chains below all came from one sample that was sequenced in a study of circulating and synovial CD4+ cells in juvenile arthritis. TCRdb's table, derived via immunoSEQ multiplex PCR, lists solely in-frame clones and lacks some. Altogether under 40,000 clones are present, nearly 95% being singletons, with the ten largest covering 0.6% to 0.8%. The specimen was CD4+ T cells from blood. The receptors stem from a human donor with juvenile idiopathic arthritis.

The CDR3: CAIRASGGSTDTQYF. CDR3 coding DNA: TGTGCCATCAGGGCTAGCGGGGGGAGCACAGATACGCAGTATTTT. The gene calls are TRBV10-3 and TRBJ2-3; TRBD2 matches at 11 bases. The germline V gene has CDR1 ENHRY and CDR2 SYGVKD. Unmatched junction bases numbered 2, after V lost 6 bases and J lost 0 bases. The CDR3 has 15 amino acids.

The V call is TRBV19, the J call TRBJ2-1; a weak D match, TRBD2 (5 bases). Germline V gene sequence: CDR1 LNHDA, CDR2 SQIVND (reference sequence). The CDR3 is 11 amino acids. Trimming removed 1 base from V and 10 bases from J, with 5 bases in between. CDR3 sequence: CASSIAGEQFF. DNA for the CDR3: TGTGCCAGTAGTATAGCGGGGGAGCAGTTCTTC.

This chain's CDR3 is CASSPGTGNQPQHF. The CDR3 DNA reads as TGTGCCAGCAGTCCCGGGACAGGCAATCAGCCCCAGCATTTT. The rearrangement joins TRBV6-6 to TRBJ1-5; TRBD1 aligns across 7 bases. There are 14 residues in the CDR3. The trim removed 5 bases at V and 2 bases at J, leaving 3 bases unmatched. Looked up from germline, CDR1 is MNHNY and CDR2 is SVGAGI (reference sequence).

V usage is TRBV5-1 and J usage is TRBJ1-1, with a possible D match to TRBD1 (5 bases). V lost 1 base to trimming and J lost 10 bases, with 17 bases between them. Looked up from germline, CDR1 is SGHRS and CDR2 is YFSETQ. The CDR3 consists of 14 residues. The CDR3 region is CASSLNAGSLSAFF. The CDR3 DNA reads as TGCGCCAGCAGCTTGAACGCAGGGTCGTTGTCAGCTTTCTTT.

V and J are TRBV5-6 and TRBJ1-2; D is possibly TRBD1 (6 bases). V was trimmed by 0 bases and J by 8 bases, leaving 17 bases between them. Germline-derived CDR1 and CDR2 are SGHDT and YYEEEE. This CDR3 spans 15 amino acids. The CDR3 DNA sequence: TGTGCCAGCAGCTTGGGGGAATCAGGGGTACGAGGCTACACCTTC. Translated: CASSLGESGVRGYTF.

The chain links TRBV28 to TRBJ2-7, with 11 nucleotides matching TRBD2. Per germline, CDR1 MDHEN and CDR2 SYDVKM. J was trimmed by 7 bases and V by 11 bases; bases with no gene match: 13. This CDR3 comprises 14 residues. The DNA of the CDR3 is TGTGCCGTAAGACTTTGGGCTAGCGGGAGGGAGCAGTACTTC. This encodes CAVRLWASGREQYF. Full variable domain (remainder filled in from reference TRBV28 and TRBJ2-7): DVKVTQSSRYLVKRTGEKVFLECVQDMDHENMFWYRQDPGLGLRLIYFSYDVKMKEKGDIPEGYSVSREKKERFSLILESASTNQTSMYLCAVRLWASGREQYFGPGTRLTVT.

The J gene is TRBJ1-1, the V gene TRBV5-6, with D possibly TRBD1 on 6 matching bases. The CDR3 is 14 residues long. V lost 4 bases, J lost 1 base, and 11 bases lay in between. CDR1 is SGHDT, CDR2 YYEEEE, per germline. CDR3 region: CASSTGMGNTEAFF. The CDR3 DNA sequence: TGTGCCAGCAGCACAGGGATGGGGAACACTGAAGCTTTCTTT. Full variable domain (missing parts from reference TRBV5-6 and TRBJ1-1): DAGVTQSPTHLIKTRGQQVTLRCSPKSGHDTVSWYQQALGQGPQFIFQYYEEEERQRGNFPDRFSGHQFPNYSSELNVNALLLGDSALYLCASSTGMGNTEAFFGQGTRLTVV.

This sequence joins TRBV7-2 and TRBJ2-7; D is ambiguous. Looked up from germline, CDR1 is SGHTA and CDR2 is FQGNSA. This CDR3 contains 13 residues. The V end lost 0 bases, the J end lost 6 bases, and 9 bases lay between the germline ends. The DNA of the CDR3 is TGTGCCAGCAGCTTAGCACCGGTTGGCGAGCAGTACTTC. Its protein is CASSLAPVGEQYF.

The V call is TRBV10-2, the J call TRBJ1-2; D is undetermined. Trimming removed 4 bases at V and 0 bases at J, with 9 bases between. CDR1 and CDR2 (germline): WSHSY, SAAADI. This CDR3 contains 14 residues. The CDR3 region has the DNA TGCGCCAGCAGTGCCACAGCTACTAACTATGGCTACACCTTC. Its translation: CASSATATNYGYTF.

This clone was seen a single time. The chain recombines TRBV7-2 with TRBJ2-7; 9 positions match TRBD2. V shed 4 bases and J 0 bases; nucleotides not matched to a gene: 7. Germline CDR1 and CDR2: SGHTA and FQGNSA. The CDR3 has 16 amino acids. The CDR3 coding sequence is TGTGCCAGCAGCTCCTACAGCGGGGGGTACTCCTACGAGCAGTACTTC. It specifies CASSSYSGGYSYEQYF.

The genes are TRBV18 and TRBJ2-5, with 8 bases identical to TRBD2. The CDR3 sequence is 15 residues long. J was trimmed by 4 bases and V by 3 bases; bases with no gene match: 7. Germline values: CDR1 KGHSH, CDR2 LQKENI. In nucleotides, the CDR3 is TGTGCCAGCTCACCGGATAGCGGGATGGGAGAGACCCAGTACTTC. It encodes CASSPDSGMGETQYF. Using reference TRBV18 and TRBJ2-5 for the parts outside the CDR3, the full variable domain is NAGVMQNPRHLVRRRGQEARLRCSPMKGHSHVYWYRQLPEEGLKFMVYLQKENIIDESGMPKERFSAEFPKEGPSILRIQQVVRGDSAAYFCASSPDSGMGETQYFGPGTRLLVL.

The gene calls are TRBV5-4 and TRBJ2-1; D may be TRBD2 (5 bases). V lost 4 bases and J lost 0, with 11 bases in between. CDR1 SGHNT and CDR2 YYREEE come from the germline V gene (reference sequence). The CDR3 is 15 residues long. This CDR3 is CASSRPGNSYNEQFF. DNA for the CDR3: TGTGCCAGCAGCCGCCCCGGGAACTCCTACAATGAGCAGTTCTTC.

V and J are TRBV7-9 and TRBJ2-2; 13 positions agree with TRBD2. V lost 5 bases and J lost 2; bases outside the gene matches: 2. The CDR3 has 16 residues. Germline V gene data show CDR1 as SEHNR and CDR2 as FQNEAQ (reference sequence). The CDR3 coding sequence is TGTGCCAGCAGCGTGGGACTAGCGGGAAACACCGGGGAGCTGTTTTTT. As protein: CASSVGLAGNTGELFF.

The rearrangement uses TRBV27 and TRBJ2-7, with 8 bases lining up with TRBD1. The germline V gene has CDR1 MNHEY and CDR2 SMNVEV (reference sequence). The CDR3 sequence is 14 residues long. Losses at the gene ends were 8 bases for V and 1 base for J; bases not matched to a gene: 7. DNA for the CDR3: TGTGCCAGCCGACGCGGACAGGGATCCTACGAGCAGTACTTC. This sequence encodes CASRRGQGSYEQYF.

The chain uses TRBV10-3 and TRBJ2-1, with 12 bases matching TRBD2. With V trimmed by 7 bases and J by 10 bases, 2 bases remained unmatched. Germline-derived CDR1 and CDR2 are ENHRY and SYGVKD. There are 12 residues in the CDR3. The CDR3 loop reads CAIIGLAGEQFF. The DNA for the CDR3 is TGTGCCATCATAGGACTAGCGGGAGAGCAGTTCTTC.

V and J are TRBV11-3 and TRBJ2-2, with 7 bases fitting TRBD1. The CDR3 is 15 residues long. The trim removed 3 bases at V and 4 bases at J, leaving 5 bases unmatched. CDR1 is SGHNT and CDR2 is YENEEA in the germline V gene. CDR3 sequence reads: CASSFDRAATGELFF. CDR3 bases: TGTGCCAGCAGCTTCGACAGGGCTGCCACCGGGGAGCTGTTTTTT.

The chain uses TRBV2 and TRBJ2-5; possible D gene TRBD2, 6 bases. CDR3 length: 13 residues. Germline CDR1 reads SNHLY; CDR2 reads FYNNEI. V lost 4 bases to trimming and J lost 0 bases, with 6 bases between them. The CDR3 is CASSGLDQETQYF. The DNA for the CDR3 is TGTGCCAGCAGTGGACTAGACCAAGAGACCCAGTACTTC.

The chain recombines TRBV9 with TRBJ1-4; a possible D gene is TRBD1 (6 bases). V was trimmed by 0 bases and J by 4 bases, leaving 13 bases between them. The CDR3 totals 16 residues. The germline CDR1 and CDR2 sequences are SGDLS and YYNGEE. CDR3 protein: CASSVGLDRFNEKLFF. The CDR3 DNA reads as TGTGCCAGCAGCGTAGGGCTGGACAGATTTAATGAAAAACTGTTTTTT.

The rearrangement uses TRBV9 and TRBJ2-3; TRBD2 aligns across 12 bases. Germline V gives CDR1 SGDLS, CDR2 YYNGEE. The V and J ends lost 0 bases and 3 bases, in that order; junction bases with no gene match: 11. The CDR3 spans 19 residues. CDR3 nucleotide sequence: TGTGCCAGCAGCGTAGCTACGGGGAGACTAGCGGGGGCTACAGATACGCAGTATTTT. This sequence encodes CASSVATGRLAGATDTQYF.